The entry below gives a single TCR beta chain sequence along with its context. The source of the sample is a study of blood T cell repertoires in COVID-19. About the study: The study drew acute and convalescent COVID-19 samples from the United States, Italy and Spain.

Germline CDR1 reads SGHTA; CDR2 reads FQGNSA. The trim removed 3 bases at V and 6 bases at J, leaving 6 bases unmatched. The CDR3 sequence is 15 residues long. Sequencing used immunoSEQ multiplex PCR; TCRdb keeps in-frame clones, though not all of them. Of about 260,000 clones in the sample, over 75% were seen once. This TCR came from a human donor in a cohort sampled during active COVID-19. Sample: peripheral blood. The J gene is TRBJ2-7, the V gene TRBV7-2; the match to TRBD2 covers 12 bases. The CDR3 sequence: CASSFSSGRESEQYF. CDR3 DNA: TGTGCCAGCAGCTTCTCTAGCGGGAGGGAATCCGAGCAGTACTTC.